A selection of T cell receptor beta chains follows, all from one sample in a study of cytomegalovirus exposure and HLA in healthy donors. Clones were sequenced by immunoSEQ multiplex PCR, and TCRdb holds only the in-frame ones, with some missing. The sample holds approximately 150,000 clones, 91% seen once. The specimen was PBMCs. The receptors stem from a woman aged 18-29 years in good health and CMV-seropositive. Both conserved end residues are part of each CDR3. A D gene is named only where the DNA matches it firmly. Size tells how often a clone was seen (once, few, many) or the class of an expanded clone, and some rows leave it out.

CDR3aa: CASSITDTQYF
CDR3nt: TGTGCCAGCTCAATCACAGATACGCAGTATTTT
abundance: .
d_gene: .
j_gene: TRBJ2-3
v_gene: TRBV9

CDR3aa: CATSSFLTSGGPPNTGELFF
CDR3nt: TGTGCCACCAGCAGTTTCCTGACTAGCGGGGGGCCCCCGAACACCGGGGAGCTGTTTTTT
abundance: .
d_gene: TRBD2
j_gene: TRBJ2-2
v_gene: TRBV15

CDR3aa: CASRWGGEYNEQFF
CDR3nt: TGTGCCAGCAGATGGGGGGGTGAATACAATGAGCAGTTCTTC
abundance: once
d_gene: TRBD2
j_gene: TRBJ2-1
v_gene: TRBV2

CDR3aa: CASSKGLAGGPGTGELFF
CDR3nt: TGTGCCAGCAGCAAGGGACTAGCGGGGGGGCCGGGCACCGGGGAGCTGTTTTTT
abundance: .
d_gene: TRBD2
j_gene: TRBJ2-2
v_gene: TRBV5-4

CDR3aa: CASNPGVVNQPQHF
CDR3nt: TGCGCCAGCAACCCCGGGGTGGTCAATCAGCCCCAGCATTTT
abundance: .
d_gene: .
j_gene: TRBJ1-5
v_gene: TRBV5-1

CDR3aa: CASSPLTVTDTQYF
CDR3nt: TGTGCCAGCAGCCCGCTGACAGTCACAGATACGCAGTATTTT
abundance: .
d_gene: .
j_gene: TRBJ2-3
v_gene: TRBV5-8

CDR3aa: CASSQSGQGDNEQFF
CDR3nt: TGTGCCAGCAGCCAATCCGGACAGGGGGACAATGAGCAGTTCTTC
abundance: .
d_gene: TRBD1
j_gene: TRBJ2-1
v_gene: TRBV4-2

CDR3aa: CAWSDRGPGGYTF
CDR3nt: TGTGCCTGGAGCGACAGGGGCCCGGGGGGCTACACCTTC
abundance: .
d_gene: TRBD1
j_gene: TRBJ1-2
v_gene: TRBV30

CDR3aa: CASSQDHPDTQYF
CDR3nt: TGTGCCAGCAGCCAAGATCATCCAGATACGCAGTATTTT
abundance: .
d_gene: .
j_gene: TRBJ2-3
v_gene: TRBV4-2

CDR3aa: CASSPGDPNSPLHF
CDR3nt: TGTGCCAGCTCACCCGGAGATCCGAATTCACCCCTCCACTTT
abundance: .
d_gene: .
j_gene: TRBJ1-6
v_gene: TRBV18

CDR3aa: CASSSDRGGGTEAFF
CDR3nt: TGTGCCAGCAGCTCGGATAGGGGAGGCGGCACTGAAGCTTTCTTT
abundance: .
d_gene: .
j_gene: TRBJ1-1
v_gene: TRBV5-6

CDR3aa: CASSPRTGGGYGYTF
CDR3nt: TGTGCCAGCTCACCACGGACAGGAGGAGGGTATGGCTACACCTTC
abundance: .
d_gene: TRBD1
j_gene: TRBJ1-2
v_gene: TRBV18

CDR3aa: CASSLAGQGPHEQYF
CDR3nt: TGCGCCAGCAGCCTCGCGGGACAGGGTCCCCACGAGCAGTACTTC
abundance: .
d_gene: TRBD1
j_gene: TRBJ2-7
v_gene: TRBV4-1

CDR3aa: CASSSGLISYEQYF
CDR3nt: TGTGCCAGCAGCTCGGGACTGATCTCCTACGAGCAGTACTTC
abundance: few
d_gene: .
j_gene: TRBJ2-7
v_gene: TRBV11-2

CDR3aa: CSARDRYGYTF
CDR3nt: TGCAGTGCTAGAGACCGTTATGGCTACACCTTC
abundance: .
d_gene: .
j_gene: TRBJ1-2
v_gene: TRBV20-1

CDR3aa: CASSPSGYEQYF
CDR3nt: TGTGCCAGCAGCCCTTCAGGCTACGAGCAGTACTTC
abundance: .
d_gene: .
j_gene: TRBJ2-7
v_gene: TRBV7-8

CDR3aa: CASSPKGAVNSPLHF
CDR3nt: TGTGCCAGCTCACCAAAGGGGGCAGTTAATTCACCCCTCCACTTT
abundance: .
d_gene: TRBD1
j_gene: TRBJ1-6
v_gene: TRBV18

CDR3aa: CASSPSASGYQETQYF
CDR3nt: TGTGCCAGCAGCCCATCAGCTAGCGGCTACCAAGAGACCCAGTACTTC
abundance: .
d_gene: TRBD2
j_gene: TRBJ2-5
v_gene: TRBV4-2

CDR3aa: CASSLGASFRFF
CDR3nt: TGTGCCAGCAGCCTGGGGGCTAGCTTTCGGTTCTTC
abundance: .
d_gene: .
j_gene: TRBJ2-1
v_gene: TRBV5-6

CDR3aa: CASSVTGGNEKLFF
CDR3nt: TGTGCCAGCAGCGTAACGGGGGGGAATGAAAAACTGTTTTTT
abundance: .
d_gene: .
j_gene: TRBJ1-4
v_gene: TRBV9

CDR3aa: CASSVRDRDYNEQFF
CDR3nt: TGTGCCAGCAGCGTAAGGGACAGGGACTACAATGAGCAGTTCTTC
abundance: .
d_gene: TRBD1
j_gene: TRBJ2-1
v_gene: TRBV9

CDR3aa: CASSILTGGRSQPQHF
CDR3nt: TGTGCCAGTAGTATTTTGACAGGGGGCAGGAGTCAGCCCCAGCATTTT
abundance: .
d_gene: TRBD1
j_gene: TRBJ1-5
v_gene: TRBV19

CDR3aa: CAWSRGTQETQYF
CDR3nt: TGTGCCTGGAGTAGAGGCACCCAAGAGACCCAGTACTTC
abundance: .
d_gene: .
j_gene: TRBJ2-5
v_gene: TRBV30

CDR3aa: CASSALAGGQETQYF
CDR3nt: TGTGCCAGCAGTGCTCTAGCGGGGGGGCAAGAGACCCAGTACTTC
abundance: .
d_gene: TRBD2
j_gene: TRBJ2-5
v_gene: TRBV6-1

CDR3aa: CASSVQAGTNTGELFF
CDR3nt: TGTGCCAGCAGCGTACAGGCAGGAACGAACACCGGGGAGCTGTTTTTT
abundance: .
d_gene: .
j_gene: TRBJ2-2
v_gene: TRBV9

CDR3aa: CASSFGQGSTYEQYF
CDR3nt: TGTGCCAGCAGTTTCGGACAGGGATCGACCTACGAGCAGTACTTC
abundance: .
d_gene: TRBD1
j_gene: TRBJ2-7
v_gene: TRBV28

CDR3aa: CASSHHGGGGRTDTQYF
CDR3nt: TGTGCCAGCAGTCACCACGGGGGGGGAGGAAGAACAGATACGCAGTATTTT
abundance: once
d_gene: TRBD2
j_gene: TRBJ2-3
v_gene: TRBV28

CDR3aa: CASSLLASGGAAPGELFF
CDR3nt: TGTGCCAGCAGCTTATTGGCTAGCGGGGGGGCCGCTCCCGGGGAGCTGTTTTTT
abundance: once
d_gene: TRBD2
j_gene: TRBJ2-2
v_gene: TRBV7-2

CDR3aa: CASSSSQETQYF
CDR3nt: TGCGCCAGCAGCTCCTCCCAAGAGACCCAGTACTTC
abundance: .
d_gene: .
j_gene: TRBJ2-5
v_gene: TRBV5-1